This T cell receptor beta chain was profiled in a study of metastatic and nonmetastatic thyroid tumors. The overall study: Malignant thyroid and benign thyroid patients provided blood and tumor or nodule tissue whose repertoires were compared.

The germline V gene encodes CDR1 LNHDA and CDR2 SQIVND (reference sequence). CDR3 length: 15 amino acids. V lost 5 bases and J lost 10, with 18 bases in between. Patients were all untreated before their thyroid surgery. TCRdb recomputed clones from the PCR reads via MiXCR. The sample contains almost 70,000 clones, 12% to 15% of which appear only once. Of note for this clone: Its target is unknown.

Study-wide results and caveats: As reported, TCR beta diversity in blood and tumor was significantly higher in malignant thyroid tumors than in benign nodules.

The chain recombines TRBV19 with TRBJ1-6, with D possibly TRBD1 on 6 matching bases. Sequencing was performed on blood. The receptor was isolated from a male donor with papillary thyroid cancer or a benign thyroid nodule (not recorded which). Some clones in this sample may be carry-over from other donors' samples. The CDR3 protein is CASSSSGTTNSPLHF. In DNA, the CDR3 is TGTGCCAGTAGTTCGTCCGGGACAACAAACTCACCCCTCCACTTT.